This TCR beta chain came from a study of blood T cell repertoires in COVID-19. Sequenced by immunoSEQ multiplex PCR; TCRdb stores in-frame clones only, minus some. The top ten hold around 16% of the sample, which has approximately 220,000 clones, 90% seen once. The CDR3 is 14 residues long. CDR1 is SGHNT, CDR2 YYREEE, per germline (reference sequence). V shed 4 bases and J shed 8 bases, with 18 bases lying between them. The clonotype comes from a man in his thirties or forties who had been exposed to COVID-19. The V gene is TRBV5-4, the J gene TRBJ1-2; D not resolved. Sequencing was carried out using PBMCs or T cells enriched from blood (not recorded which). CDR3 coding DNA: TGTGCCAGCAGCCCCGAGAGGGAAGGGAGAGGCTACACCTTC. Translated: CASSPEREGRGYTF.